This T cell receptor beta chain was observed in a study of blood T cells in healthy people across ages. V trimming: 4 bases; J trimming: 9 bases; junction bases outside the gene matches: 12. The CDR3 has 16 residues. Germline V gives CDR1 SGHDT, CDR2 YYEEEE. Next came a second PCR, run for roughly 7 to 12 cycles, which used a sample-barcoded 5' primer along with a J-beta primer mix. TCRdb re-called the 5' RACE reads through MiXCR, storing one row per CDR3 protein. Among 650,000 to 700,000 distinct CDR3 sequences listed, 52% were seen once. A minimum of 6 million PBMCs was isolated per sample. The sequence derives from a woman of 80 years or more in good health. The sample comprised blood. The V and J genes are TRBV5-6 and TRBJ1-6, with TRBD1 matching over 8 bases. The CDR3, as DNA: TGTGCCAGCAGCGCCGCCAGGCAGGGGGCGGGTTCACCCCTCCACTTT. As protein: CASSAARQGAGSPLHF.